This T cell receptor (beta chain) came from a study of shared clonotypes between healthy human individuals. For the study at large: A donor's plate count was three for CD4 naive and three for CD4 memory; CD8 naive had two and CD8 memory one.

The assay was immunoSEQ multiplex PCR, and TCRdb's table has in-frame clones only and misses some. This table holds roughly 1,100,000 clones, 65% to 80% found once. This clone appeared a few times. What it binds is not known. Donors comprised healthy HIV-negative adults lacking recent acute infections or vaccinations. Germline CDR1 is SGHRS and CDR2 is YFSETQ. The CDR3 has 14 amino acids. The V end lost 4 bases, the J end lost 1 base, and 11 bases lay between the germline ends. Notes on the study in general: Memory subsets generally showed smaller estimated richness than naive subsets did. Depth was large, yet rarefaction showed that sorted-subset sequencing was incomplete.

Sample: memory CD4+ T cells sorted from blood. As for subset: CD45RA-negative fraction. The chain couples TRBV5-1 to TRBJ1-1; D gene uncertain. The receptor's source is a man younger than 35 in good health. Here the CDR3 reads CASSPRGENTEAFF. CDR3 nucleotides: TGCGCCAGCAGCCCTCGTGGGGAGAACACTGAAGCTTTCTTT.